Reported below is one T cell receptor beta chain. This record comes from a study of beta chain features in type 1 diabetes. In the study overall: Patients did not differ from healthy donors in age, gender or cell yield.

Sequencing targeted expressed TCRB transcripts, as all isolated RNA had been reverse transcribed. TCRdb's copy holds only in-frame clones and misses some; the assay was immunoSEQ multiplex PCR. This sample carries 120,000 to 150,000 clones, 48% of them seen once, and the ten largest clones take approximately 0.4%. This CDR3 region has 17 residues. Trimming cost V 1 base and J 4 bases, with 21 bases left between them. Germline values: CDR1 SGHDT, CDR2 YYEEEE. This TCR was sampled from a man between 18 and 35 years old in good health. The gene calls are TRBV5-6 and TRBJ2-7, with D perhaps TRBD1 (8 bases). Sequencing was done on a sample of Tregs from blood. CDR3 sequence (DNA): TGTGCCAGCAGCTTGTTGGGAGGGCAGGGGGCAATTTACGAGCAGTACTTC. Its translation is CASSLLGGQGAIYEQYF.